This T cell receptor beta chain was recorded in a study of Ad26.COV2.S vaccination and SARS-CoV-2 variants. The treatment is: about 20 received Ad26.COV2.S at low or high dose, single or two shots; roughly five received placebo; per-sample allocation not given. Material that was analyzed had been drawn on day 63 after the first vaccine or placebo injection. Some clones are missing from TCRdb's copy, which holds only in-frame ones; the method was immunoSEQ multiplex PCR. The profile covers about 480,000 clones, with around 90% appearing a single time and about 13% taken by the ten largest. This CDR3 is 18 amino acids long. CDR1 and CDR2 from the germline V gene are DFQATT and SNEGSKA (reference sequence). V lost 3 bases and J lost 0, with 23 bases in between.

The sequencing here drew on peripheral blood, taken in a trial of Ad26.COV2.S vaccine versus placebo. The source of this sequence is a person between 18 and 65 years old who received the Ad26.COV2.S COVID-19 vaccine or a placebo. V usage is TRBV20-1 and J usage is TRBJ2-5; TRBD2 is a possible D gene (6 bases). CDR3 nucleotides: TGCAGTGCTAGTGGGGCATTTGGAGCGGGTCTGAACCAAGAGACCCAGTACTTC. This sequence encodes CSASGAFGAGLNQETQYF.